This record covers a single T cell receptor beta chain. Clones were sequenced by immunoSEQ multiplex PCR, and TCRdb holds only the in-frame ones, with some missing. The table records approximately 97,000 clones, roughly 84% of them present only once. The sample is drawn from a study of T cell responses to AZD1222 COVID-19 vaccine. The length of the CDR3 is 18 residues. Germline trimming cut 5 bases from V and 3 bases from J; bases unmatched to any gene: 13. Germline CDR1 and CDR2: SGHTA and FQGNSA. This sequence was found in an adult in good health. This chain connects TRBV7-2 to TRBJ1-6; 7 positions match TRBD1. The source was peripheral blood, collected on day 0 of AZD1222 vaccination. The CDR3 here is CASSRRETGLYYNSPLHF. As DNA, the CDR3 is TGTGCCAGCAGCCGCCGAGAGACAGGGCTATACTATAATTCACCCCTCCACTTT. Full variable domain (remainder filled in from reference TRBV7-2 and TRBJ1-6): GAGVSQSPSNKVTEKGKDVELRCDPISGHTALYWYRQSLGQGLEFLIYFQGNSAPDKSGLPSDRFSAERTGGSVSTLTIQRTQQEDSAVYLCASSRRETGLYYNSPLHFGNGTRLTVT.